This T cell receptor beta chain stems from a study of blood T cell repertoires in COVID-19. In the study's own analysis: Reference gene primer amplification in the assay estimated nucleated cell counts. Sequencing used immunoSEQ multiplex PCR; TCRdb keeps in-frame clones, though not all of them. That table furnishes V, J and clone size, whereas the DNA furnished D and trimming. This table has about 180,000 clones, around 80% appearing once. This CDR3 spans 16 amino acids. Germline assignment: CDR1 SGHRS and CDR2 YFSETQ. V was clipped by 4 bases and J by 2 bases, with 15 bases between them. Sequencing used peripheral blood. The TCR sequence derives from a human donor in a cohort sampled during active COVID-19. The V gene is TRBV5-1, the J gene TRBJ1-4, with a tentative D call TRBD1 (6 bases). The CDR3 protein is CASSPMVGATNEKLFF. The CDR3 DNA follows: TGCGCCAGCAGCCCCATGGTGGGGGCCACTAATGAAAAACTGTTTTTT.